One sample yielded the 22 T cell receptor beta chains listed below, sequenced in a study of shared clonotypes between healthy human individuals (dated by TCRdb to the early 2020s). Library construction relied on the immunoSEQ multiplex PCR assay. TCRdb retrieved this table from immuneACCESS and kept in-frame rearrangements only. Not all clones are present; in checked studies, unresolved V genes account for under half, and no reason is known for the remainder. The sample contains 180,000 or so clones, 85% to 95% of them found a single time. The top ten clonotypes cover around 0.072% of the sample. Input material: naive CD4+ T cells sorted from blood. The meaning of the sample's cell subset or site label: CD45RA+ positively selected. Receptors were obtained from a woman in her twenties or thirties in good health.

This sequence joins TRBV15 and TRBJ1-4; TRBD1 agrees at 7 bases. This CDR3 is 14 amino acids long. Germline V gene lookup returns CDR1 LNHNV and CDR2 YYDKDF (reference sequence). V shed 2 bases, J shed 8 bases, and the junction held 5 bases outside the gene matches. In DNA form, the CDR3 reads TGTGCCACCAGCAGACAGACAGGGAACGAAAAACTGTTTTTT. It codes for CATSRQTGNEKLFF.

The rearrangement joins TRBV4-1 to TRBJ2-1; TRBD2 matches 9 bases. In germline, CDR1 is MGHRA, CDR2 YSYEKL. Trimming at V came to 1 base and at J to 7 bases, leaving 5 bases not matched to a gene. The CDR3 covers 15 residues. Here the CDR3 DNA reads TGCGCCAGCAGCCAAGGGGGTAGCGGGAGAAATGAGCAGTTCTTC. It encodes CASSQGGSGRNEQFF.

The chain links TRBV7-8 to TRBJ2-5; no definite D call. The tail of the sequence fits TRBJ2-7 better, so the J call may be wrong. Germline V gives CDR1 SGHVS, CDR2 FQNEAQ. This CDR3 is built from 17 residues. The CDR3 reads CASSRSIWEGPGHEQYF. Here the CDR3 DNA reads TGTGCCAGCAGCAGATCAATCTGGGAAGGGCCCGGACACGAGCAGTACTTC.

The CDR3 sequence: CASSEAPDSYEQYF. DNA for the CDR3: TGTGCCAGCAGTGAAGCGCCGGACAGTTACGAGCAGTACTTC. The rearrangement links TRBV6-1 to TRBJ2-7, with a possible D match to TRBD1 (6 bases). In germline, CDR1 is MNHNS, CDR2 SASEGT. The CDR3 runs 14 residues. With 0 bases removed from V and 4 bases from J, the gap between germline ends came to 10 bases.

The CDR3 here is CASTDHGTGPHYEQYF. The CDR3 nucleotides are TGTGCCAGCACCGATCATGGCACGGGGCCCCACTACGAGCAGTACTTC. J is TRBJ2-5 and V is TRBV7-4; D could derive from TRBD1 or TRBD2 (5 bases each). The J call may be faulty, since TRBJ2-7 better matches the DNA end. Germline lookup yields CDR1 SGHVT and CDR2 SQSDAQ. The CDR3 contains 16 residues.

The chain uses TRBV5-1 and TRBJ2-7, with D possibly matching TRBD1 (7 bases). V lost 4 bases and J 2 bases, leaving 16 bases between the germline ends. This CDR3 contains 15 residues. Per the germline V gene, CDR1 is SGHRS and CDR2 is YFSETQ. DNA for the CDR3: TGCGCCAGCAGCCCAGGGGGGACAGAAACCTACGAGCAGTACTTC. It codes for CASSPGGTETYEQYF.

In DNA, the CDR3 is TGCGCCAGCAGCCAGGGACTAGCGGAAATCTCCTACGAGCAGTACTTC. It is translated as CASSQGLAEISYEQYF. The chain is built from TRBV4-1 and TRBJ2-7; 11 bases match TRBD2. V lost 3 bases, J lost 0 bases, and 4 bases stayed unmatched. The CDR3 is made up of 16 amino acids. In germline, CDR1 is MGHRA, CDR2 YSYEKL.

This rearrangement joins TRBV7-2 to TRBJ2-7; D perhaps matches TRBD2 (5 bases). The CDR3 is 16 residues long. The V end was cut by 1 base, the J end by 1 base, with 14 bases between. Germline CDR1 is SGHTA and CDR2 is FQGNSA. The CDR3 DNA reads TGTGCCAGCAGCTTAGTACCCAGCGGTTTTTCCTACGAGCAGTACTTC. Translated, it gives CASSLVPSGFSYEQYF.

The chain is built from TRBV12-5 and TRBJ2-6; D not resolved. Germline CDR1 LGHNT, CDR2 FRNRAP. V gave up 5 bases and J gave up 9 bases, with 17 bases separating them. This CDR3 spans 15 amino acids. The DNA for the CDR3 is TGTGCTAGTGGTAGCACCGCTTTGCAGGACAACGTCCTGACTTTC. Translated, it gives CASGSTALQDNVLTF. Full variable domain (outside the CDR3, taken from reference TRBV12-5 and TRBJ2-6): DARVTQTPRHKVTEMGQEVTMRCQPILGHNTVFWYRQTMMQGLELLAYFRNRAPLDDSGMPKDRFSAEMPDATLATLKIQPSEPRDSAVYFCASGSTALQDNVLTFGAGSRLTVL.

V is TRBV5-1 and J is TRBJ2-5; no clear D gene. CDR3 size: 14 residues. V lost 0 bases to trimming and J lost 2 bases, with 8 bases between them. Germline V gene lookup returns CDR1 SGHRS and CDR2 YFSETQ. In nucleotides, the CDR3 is TGCGCCAGCAGCTTGGGGTCAGTACAAGAGACCCAGTACTTC. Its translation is CASSLGSVQETQYF. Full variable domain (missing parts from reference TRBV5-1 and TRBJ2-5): KAGVTQTPRYLIKTRGQQVTLSCSPISGHRSVSWYQQTPGQGLQFLFEYFSETQRNKGNFPGRFSGRQFSNSRSEMNVSTLELGDSALYLCASSLGSVQETQYFGPGTRLLVL.

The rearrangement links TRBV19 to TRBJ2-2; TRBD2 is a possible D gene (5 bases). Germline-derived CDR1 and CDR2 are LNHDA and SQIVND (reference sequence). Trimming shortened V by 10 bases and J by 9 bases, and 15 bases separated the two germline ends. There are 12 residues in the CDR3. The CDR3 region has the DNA TGTGCCACCCTAGCCCCCTCGTGGGAGCTGTTTTTT. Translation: CATLAPSWELFF.

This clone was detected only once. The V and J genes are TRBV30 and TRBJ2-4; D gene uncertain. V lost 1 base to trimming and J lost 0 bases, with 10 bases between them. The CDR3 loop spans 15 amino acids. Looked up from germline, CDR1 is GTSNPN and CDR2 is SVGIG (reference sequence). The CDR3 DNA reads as TGTGCCTGGAGTGAACCTCGCCTAGCCAAAAACATTCAGTACTTC. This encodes CAWSEPRLAKNIQYF.

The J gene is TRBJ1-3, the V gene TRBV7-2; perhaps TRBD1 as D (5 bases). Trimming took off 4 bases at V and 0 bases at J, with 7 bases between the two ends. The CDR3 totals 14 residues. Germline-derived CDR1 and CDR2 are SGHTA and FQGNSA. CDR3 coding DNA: TGTGCCAGCAGCTCCAGGGACTCTGGAAACACCATATATTTT. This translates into CASSSRDSGNTIYF.

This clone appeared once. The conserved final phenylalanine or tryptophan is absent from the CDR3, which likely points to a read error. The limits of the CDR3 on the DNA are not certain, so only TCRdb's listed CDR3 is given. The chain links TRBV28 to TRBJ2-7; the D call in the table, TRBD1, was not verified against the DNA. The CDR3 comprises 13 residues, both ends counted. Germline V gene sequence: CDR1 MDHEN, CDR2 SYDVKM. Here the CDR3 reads CASSRQGVRTPAL.

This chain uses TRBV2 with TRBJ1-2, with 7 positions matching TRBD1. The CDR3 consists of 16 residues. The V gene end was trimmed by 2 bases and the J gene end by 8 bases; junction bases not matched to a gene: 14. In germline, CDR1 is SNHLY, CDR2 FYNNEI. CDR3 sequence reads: CASSESGRTGPTGYTF. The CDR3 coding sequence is TGTGCCAGCAGTGAAAGTGGTAGGACAGGACCTACGGGCTACACCTTC.

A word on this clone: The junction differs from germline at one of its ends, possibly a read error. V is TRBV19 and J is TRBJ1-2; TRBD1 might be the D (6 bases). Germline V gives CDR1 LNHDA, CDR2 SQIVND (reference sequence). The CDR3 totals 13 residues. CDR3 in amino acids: CTSSPQGTYGYTF. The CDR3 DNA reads TGTACCAGTAGTCCTCAGGGGACCTATGGCTACACCTTC.

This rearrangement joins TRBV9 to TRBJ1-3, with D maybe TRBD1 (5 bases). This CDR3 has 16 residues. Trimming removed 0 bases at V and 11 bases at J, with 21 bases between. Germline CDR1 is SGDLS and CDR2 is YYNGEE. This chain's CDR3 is CASSVGDQGLTSSIYF. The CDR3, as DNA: TGTGCCAGCAGCGTAGGAGACCAGGGACTAACTTCATCCATATATTTT. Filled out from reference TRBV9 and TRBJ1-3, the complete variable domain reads DSGVTQTPKHLITATGQRVTLRCSPRSGDLSVYWYQQSLDQGLQFLIQYYNGEERAKGNILERFSAQQFPDLHSELNLSSLELGDSALYFCASSVGDQGLTSSIYFGEGSWLTVV.

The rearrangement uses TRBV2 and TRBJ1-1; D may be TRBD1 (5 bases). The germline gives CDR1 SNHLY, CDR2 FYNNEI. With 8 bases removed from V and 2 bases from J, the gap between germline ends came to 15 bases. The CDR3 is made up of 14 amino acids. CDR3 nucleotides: TGTGCCAGCTTGGGACCCTTTATTAACACTGAAGCTTTCTTT. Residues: CASLGPFINTEAFF.

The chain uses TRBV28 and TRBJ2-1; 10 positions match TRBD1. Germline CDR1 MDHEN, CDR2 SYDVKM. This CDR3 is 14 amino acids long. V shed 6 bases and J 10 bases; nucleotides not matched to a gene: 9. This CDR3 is CASSSTGTGVEQFF. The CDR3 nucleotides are TGTGCCAGCAGCTCAACCGGGACAGGGGTCGAGCAGTTCTTC. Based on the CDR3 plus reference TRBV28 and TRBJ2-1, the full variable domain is DVKVTQSSRYLVKRTGEKVFLECVQDMDHENMFWYRQDPGLGLRLIYFSYDVKMKEKGDIPEGYSVSREKKERFSLILESASTNQTSMYLCASSSTGTGVEQFFGPGTRLTVL.

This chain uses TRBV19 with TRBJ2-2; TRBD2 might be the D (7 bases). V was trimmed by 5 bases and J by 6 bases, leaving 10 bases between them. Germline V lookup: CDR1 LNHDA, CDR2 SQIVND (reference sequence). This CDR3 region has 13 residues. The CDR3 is CASSRGAPGELFF. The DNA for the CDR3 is TGTGCCAGTAGTCGGGGGGCCCCCGGGGAGCTGTTTTTT.

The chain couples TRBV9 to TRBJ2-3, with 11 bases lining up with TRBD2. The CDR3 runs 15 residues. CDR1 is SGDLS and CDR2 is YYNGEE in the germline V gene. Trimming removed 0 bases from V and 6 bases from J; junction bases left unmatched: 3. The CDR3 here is CASSVETSGVDTQYF. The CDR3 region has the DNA TGTGCCAGCAGCGTAGAGACTAGCGGGGTGGATACGCAGTATTTT. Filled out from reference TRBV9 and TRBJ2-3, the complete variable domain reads DSGVTQTPKHLITATGQRVTLRCSPRSGDLSVYWYQQSLDQGLQFLIQYYNGEERAKGNILERFSAQQFPDLHSELNLSSLELGDSALYFCASSVETSGVDTQYFGPGTRLTVL.

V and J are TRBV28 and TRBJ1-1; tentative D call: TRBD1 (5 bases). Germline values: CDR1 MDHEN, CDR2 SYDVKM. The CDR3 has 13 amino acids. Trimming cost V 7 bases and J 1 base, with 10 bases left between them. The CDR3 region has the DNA TGTGCCAGCAAGGACACGACGAACACTGAAGCTTTCTTT. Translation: CASKDTTNTEAFF.